Sequencing of this T cell receptor beta chain was carried out in a study of CD8 T cells in ankylosing spondylitis. The V end lost 2 bases, the J end lost 1 base, and 9 bases lay between the germline ends. This CDR3 is built from 14 residues. CDR1 is SGHRS, CDR2 YFSETQ, per germline. By quantitative 5'-RACE with molecular barcodes, the TCR beta libraries were made. TCRdb reprocessed the 5' RACE reads with MiXCR, giving one entry per CDR3 protein. The data hold 450,000 or so distinct CDR3 sequences, with roughly 26% observed a single time. This clonotype was counted a few times. Its antigen is undetermined. Findings and caveats of the study: Some of the motif variants had earlier been found in reactive arthritis patients' fluid and blood. Several highly homologous variants formed a TCR beta motif that appeared characteristic of ankylosing spondylitis blood. Reported data indicate significant enrichment of disease-linked clones within matched ankylosing spondylitis synovial fluid.

J is TRBJ1-1 and V is TRBV5-1; D may be TRBD1 (5 bases). Sequencing was performed on blood, either unsorted or a sorted T cell fraction (not recorded which). The clonotype comes from a male donor with ankylosing spondylitis. The CDR3 loop reads CASSLPDRNTEAFF. CDR3 DNA sequence: TGCGCCAGCAGCTTACCCGACAGGAACACTGAAGCTTTCTTT. Using reference TRBV5-1 and TRBJ1-1 for the parts outside the CDR3, the full variable domain is KAGVTQTPRYLIKTRGQQVTLSCSPISGHRSVSWYQQTPGQGLQFLFEYFSETQRNKGNFPGRFSGRQFSNSRSEMNVSTLELGDSALYLCASSLPDRNTEAFFGQGTRLTVV.